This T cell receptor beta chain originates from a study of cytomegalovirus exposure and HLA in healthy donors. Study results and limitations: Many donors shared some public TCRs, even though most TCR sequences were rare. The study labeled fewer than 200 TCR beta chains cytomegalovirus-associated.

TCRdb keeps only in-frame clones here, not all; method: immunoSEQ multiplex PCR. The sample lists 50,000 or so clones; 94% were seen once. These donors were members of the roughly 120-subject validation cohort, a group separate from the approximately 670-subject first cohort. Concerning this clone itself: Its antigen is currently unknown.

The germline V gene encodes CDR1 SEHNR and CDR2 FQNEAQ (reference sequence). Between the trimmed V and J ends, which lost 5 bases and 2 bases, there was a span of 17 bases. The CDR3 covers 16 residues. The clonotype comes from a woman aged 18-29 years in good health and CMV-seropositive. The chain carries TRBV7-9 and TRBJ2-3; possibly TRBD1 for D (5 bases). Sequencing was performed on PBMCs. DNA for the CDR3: TGTGCCAGCAGCCCTTCGACAGCGAAACCCACAGATACGCAGTATTTT. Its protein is CASSPSTAKPTDTQYF.